The 28 T cell receptor beta chains reported below all come from one sample, sequenced in a study of T cells in Graves' hyperthyroidism and ophthalmopathy. TCR beta CDR3 regions were amplified from RNA transcripts. The TCR CDR3 was amplified in a first-round RT-PCR using the HTBI primer set. TCRdb independently ran MiXCR on the multiplex PCR reads; one entry per CDR3 protein. The repertoire consists of fewer than 850,000 distinct CDR3 sequences, with approximately 15% occurring once and the leading ten covering 15%. Material: blood. These receptors were collected from a man between 50 and 59 years old with Graves' hyperthyroidism.

This clonotype was counted many times. The chain couples TRBV12-3 or TRBV12-4 to TRBJ2-1, with 13 positions matching TRBD2. The junction had 8 bases not matched to a gene; V was cut back by 3 bases and J by 9 bases. The CDR3 contains 16 residues. The CDR3 DNA reads TGTGCCAGCAGTTTCCCACTAGCGGGAGGGCCAGCTGAGCAGTTCTTC. Amino acids: CASSFPLAGGPAEQFF.

This clonotype was observed at least ten times. This rearrangement joins TRBV7-9 to TRBJ2-7; TRBD2 aligns across 13 bases. The CDR3 consists of 17 residues. Unmatched junction bases numbered 8, after V lost 3 bases and J lost 3 bases. Germline V gene lookup returns CDR1 SEHNR and CDR2 FQNEAQ (reference sequence). CDR3: CASSLRLAGGQHYEQYF. The CDR3 DNA reads as TGTGCCAGCAGCTTGAGACTAGCGGGAGGACAACACTACGAGCAGTACTTC.

This clonotype showed up many times. The chain combines TRBV27 with TRBJ1-1; D uncertain. V was cut by 5 bases and J by 2 bases, with 27 bases left in between. Germline assignment: CDR1 MNHEY and CDR2 SMNVEV (reference sequence). There are 19 residues in the CDR3. CDR3 protein: CASSELLLQSTLLNTEAFF. DNA for the CDR3: TGTGCCAGCAGTGAACTTTTGCTCCAATCAACCTTGCTAAACACTGAAGCTTTCTTT.

Regarding this clonotype: A much larger clonotype is one base distant, so this may be a read error. The V and J genes are TRBV28 and TRBJ2-3; TRBD2 might be the D (5 bases). This CDR3 contains 15 residues. The V gene's germline CDR1 is MDHEN and CDR2 SYDVKM. In nucleotides, the CDR3 is TGTGCCAGCAGTCCAAATTCACCTAGCACAGATATGCAGTATTTT. It specifies CASSPNSPSTDMQYF.

This clonotype appeared many times. The rearrangement joins TRBV7-8 to TRBJ2-1; maybe TRBD1 (6 bases). Per germline, CDR1 SGHVS and CDR2 FQNEAQ. Trimming left V 5 bases short and J 0 bases short, with 11 bases between. This CDR3 is 15 amino acids long. The CDR3: CASSPSRGSYNEQFF. CDR3 DNA: TGTGCCAGCAGCCCCTCCAGGGGCTCCTACAATGAGCAGTTCTTC.

V gene TRBV30 combines with J gene TRBJ1-5; D is ambiguous. The germline V gene encodes CDR1 GTSNPN and CDR2 SVGIG (reference sequence). The V gene lost 0 bases and the J gene lost 4 bases, with 7 bases spanning the gap. The CDR3 is made up of 13 amino acids. The CDR3 nucleotides read TGTGCCTGGAGTGTAAAAACAAATCAGCCCCAGCATTTT. The encoded protein is CAWSVKTNQPQHF.

V usage is TRBV30 and J usage is TRBJ2-5; perhaps TRBD2 as D (6 bases). Germline-derived CDR1 and CDR2 are GTSNPN and SVGIG (reference sequence). The CDR3 sequence is 15 residues long. V was trimmed by 0 bases and J by 5 bases, leaving 16 bases between them. CDR3 sequence: CAWSVKRTIWETQYF. CDR3 bases: TGTGCCTGGAGTGTAAAAAGGACTATCTGGGAGACCCAGTACTTC.

This clonotype was seen more than once but under ten times. One end of the junction fails to match germline, which may point to a read error. The chain is built from TRBV7-9 and TRBJ2-7, with D possibly being TRBD2 (7 bases). Germline CDR1 is SEHNR and CDR2 is FQNEAQ (reference sequence). The CDR3 is 15 amino acids. DNA for the CDR3: TGTGCCGGCAGCTTTTTGGGAGGGGGTACCTACGAGCAGTACTTC. Amino acid sequence: CAGSFLGGGTYEQYF.

This rearrangement joins TRBV3-1 to TRBJ2-7; D possibly uses TRBD1 or TRBD2 (5 bases each). Per the germline V gene, CDR1 is LGHDT and CDR2 is YNNKEL (reference sequence). Trimming shortened V by 4 bases and J by 3 bases, and 16 bases separated the two germline ends. This CDR3 has 15 residues. The CDR3 region is CASSLRDGYFYEQYF. The CDR3 DNA follows: TGTGCCAGCAGCCTGAGGGACGGCTATTTCTACGAGCAGTACTTC.

Comment on this clonotype: With a much larger clone just one base away, this may be a read error. The V gene is TRBV28, the J gene TRBJ2-7; D is unclear. This CDR3 region has 14 residues. V was clipped by 6 bases and J by 4 bases, with 16 bases between them. From germline, CDR1 is MDHEN and CDR2 SYDVKM. CDR3 amino acids: CASSRPHARYEQYF. The CDR3 nucleotides read TGTGCCAGCAGCCGCCCTCATGCAAGATACGAGCAGTACTTC. The entire variable domain, with the rest obtained from reference TRBV28 and TRBJ2-7, is as follows: DVKVTQSSRYLVKRTGEKVFLECVQDMDHENMFWYRQDPGLGLRLIYFSYDVKMKEKGDIPEGYSVSREKKERFSLILESASTNQTSMYLCASSRPHARYEQYFGPGTRLTVT.

This clonotype was detected a few times. The V gene is TRBV5-1, the J gene TRBJ2-1; D might be TRBD2 (6 bases). CDR3 size: 16 residues. V dropped 0 bases and J dropped 6 bases, with 16 bases sitting between them. Germline V CDR1 and CDR2: SGHRS, YFSETQ. The CDR3 DNA reads as TGCGCCAGCAGCTTGGGACGGGGGACGTCTCTCAATGAGCAGTTCTTC. It yields the protein CASSLGRGTSLNEQFF.

This clonotype was seen ten or more times. The rearrangement links TRBV5-1 to TRBJ2-1, with D hard to call. The CDR3 is 12 amino acids. V was clipped by 3 bases and J by 7 bases, with 8 bases between them. Germline values: CDR1 SGHRS, CDR2 YFSETQ. CDR3 region: CASSSNSNEQFF. Here the CDR3 DNA reads TGCGCCAGCAGCTCCAACAGTAATGAGCAGTTCTTC.

This clonotype was seen a handful of times. The chain uses TRBV11-2 and TRBJ2-7, with TRBD1 matching over 7 bases. CDR3 length: 14 residues. Per the germline V gene, CDR1 is SGHAT and CDR2 is FQNNGV. The V gene end was trimmed by 2 bases and the J gene end by 2 bases; junction bases not matched to a gene: 3. The CDR3 DNA follows: TGTGCCAGCAGCTTACAACAGGGGCCCTACGAGCAGTACTTC. Translation gives CASSLQQGPYEQYF.

This clonotype appeared a few times. This may be a read error: a much more frequent sequence differs by one nucleotide. The chain has TRBV12-3 or TRBV12-4 and TRBJ2-5; 9 positions agree with TRBD1. This CDR3 contains 15 residues. CDR3 amino acids: CACSPITGGAKTQYF. In DNA, the CDR3 is TGTGCCTGCAGTCCAATAACAGGGGGCGCAAAGACCCAGTACTTC.

The chain joins TRBV28 to TRBJ1-5; D is unclear. The CDR3 is 14 amino acids. The germline CDR1 and CDR2 sequences are MDHEN and SYDVKM. The germline V and J ends were trimmed by 4 bases and 3 bases, with 10 bases remaining between them. In DNA form, the CDR3 reads TGTGCCAGCAGTTCAAGAGGTTACAATCAGCCCCAGCATTTT. This codes for CASSSRGYNQPQHF.

For this clonotype: The junction departs from germline at one end; a sequencing error may be responsible. The V gene is TRBV5-1, the J gene TRBJ2-7, with TRBD2 matching 10 bases. The CDR3 covers 16 residues. Germline lookup yields CDR1 SGHRS and CDR2 YFSETQ. The CDR3 coding sequence is TGCGCCAGCAGCGGGGGGACTAGCGCTATTATGAACGAGCGGTACTTC. It translates to CASSGGTSAIMNERYF.

This clonotype was seen a few times. The chain has TRBV6-4 and TRBJ2-4; no reliable D call. Per germline, CDR1 MRHNA and CDR2 SNTAGT. Trimming cost V 6 bases and J 6 bases, with 6 bases left between them. CDR3 length: 11 residues. As DNA, the CDR3 is TGTGCCAGCAGACAATCAAACATTCAGTACTTC. Its protein is CASRQSNIQYF.

There are many counts of this clonotype. This chain links TRBV4-1 with TRBJ2-7; D call uncertain. Germline values: CDR1 MGHRA, CDR2 YSYEKL. V gave up 3 bases and J gave up 7 bases, with 10 bases separating them. This CDR3 is 12 amino acids long. CDR3 sequence (DNA): TGCGCCAGCAGCCAGGATGCTTGGGAGCAGTACTTC. It codes for CASSQDAWEQYF.

This clonotype was seen repeatedly, ten times or more. V is TRBV2 and J is TRBJ2-7; 10 positions agree with TRBD2. CDR1 and CDR2 from the germline V gene are SNHLY and FYNNEI. This CDR3 has 12 amino acids. V was pared by 6 bases and J by 9 bases, with 5 bases of the junction left unmatched. The CDR3 loop reads CASRLAGVGQYF. For the CDR3, the DNA is TGTGCCAGCAGGCTAGCGGGGGTTGGGCAGTACTTC.

This clonotype occurred many times. This chain joins TRBV10-3 and TRBJ1-1; TRBD1 matches 8 bases. Germline CDR1 ENHRY, CDR2 SYGVKD. Germline trimming cut 0 bases from V and 4 bases from J; bases unmatched to any gene: 4. The CDR3 sequence is 15 residues long. The CDR3 nucleotides read TGTGCCATCAGTGAGTCGGACAGGGTAGGCACTGAAGCTTTCTTT. This sequence encodes CAISESDRVGTEAFF.

This clonotype was counted at least ten times. V gene TRBV30 combines with J gene TRBJ1-3; 10 nucleotides align to TRBD1. The CDR3 consists of 14 residues. CDR1 is GTSNPN, CDR2 SVGIG, per germline (reference sequence). V lost 3 bases and J lost 6; bases outside the gene matches: 5. The CDR3 sequence: CAWRGQGRANTIYF. The CDR3 nucleotides are TGTGCCTGGAGGGGACAGGGGAGAGCAAACACCATATATTTT.

The chain recombines TRBV2 with TRBJ2-1; D might be TRBD1 (6 bases). Germline V gene sequence: CDR1 SNHLY, CDR2 FYNNEI. The CDR3 spans 14 residues. Between the trimmed V and J ends, which lost 4 bases and 12 bases, there was a span of 19 bases. CDR3 in amino acids: CASSGTGSGKGQFF. The CDR3, as DNA: TGTGCCAGCAGTGGTACAGGGTCGGGCAAGGGGCAGTTCTTC. Based on the CDR3 plus reference TRBV2 and TRBJ2-1, the full variable domain is EPEVTQTPSHQVTQMGQEVILRCVPISNHLYFYWYRQILGQKVEFLVSFYNNEISEKSEIFDDQFSVERPDGSNFTLKIRSTKLEDSAMYFCASSGTGSGKGQFFGPGTRLTVL.

The CDR3 loop is CASSLRTGAAADTQYF. DNA for the CDR3: TGCGCCAGCAGCCTCCGAACGGGAGCCGCCGCAGATACGCAGTATTTT. This sequence joins TRBV4-3 and TRBJ2-3; maybe TRBD2 (6 bases). The CDR3 is 16 residues long. Germline CDR1 reads LGHNA; CDR2 reads YSLEER. Trimming took 4 bases from V and 4 from J, leaving 18 bases between them.

This chain uses TRBV6-1 with TRBJ2-1, with TRBD2 matching over 14 bases. Trimming cost V 5 bases and J 13 bases; bases outside gene matches: 7. The germline V gene encodes CDR1 MNHNS and CDR2 SASEGT. This CDR3 is built from 14 residues. CDR3 loop: CASSPQGLAGEQFF. DNA for the CDR3: TGTGCCAGCAGTCCCCAGGGACTAGCGGGAGAACAGTTCTTC.

This clonotype was observed a handful of times. This sequence joins TRBV5-1 and TRBJ1-1; D gene ambiguous. This CDR3 comprises 15 residues. The V end was cut by 4 bases, the J end by 1 base, with 14 bases between. Germline CDR1 and CDR2: SGHRS and YFSETQ. In DNA, the CDR3 is TGCGCCAGCAGCCCTCAAGGCCCAGAGAACACTGAAGCTTTCTTT. Translation gives CASSPQGPENTEAFF.

This clonotype was counted many times. CDR3 in DNA: TGTGCCAGCAGTTCGACACCCGCCGGAAACATTCAGTACTTC. It specifies CASSSTPAGNIQYF. This chain links TRBV27 with TRBJ2-4; the D is unclear. Germline CDR1 and CDR2: MNHEY and SMNVEV (reference sequence). This CDR3 region has 14 residues. V gave up 4 bases and J gave up 6 bases, with 13 bases separating them.

This clonotype was counted a few times. V usage is TRBV11-2 and J usage is TRBJ1-6; 9 bases fit TRBD1. This CDR3 spans 18 amino acids. CDR1 is SGHAT, CDR2 FQNNGV, per germline. Trimming at V came to 3 bases and at J to 9 bases, leaving 15 bases not matched to a gene. Written as DNA, the CDR3 is TGTGCCAGCAGCTTCGGGACAGGGTCCCTCCTCGTAGGTTCACCCCTCCACTTT. It codes for CASSFGTGSLLVGSPLHF.

This clonotype was recorded many times. V usage is TRBV11-2 and J usage is TRBJ2-2; the D is unclear. Per germline, CDR1 SGHAT and CDR2 FQNNGV. This CDR3 spans 14 amino acids. V lost 2 bases, J lost 2 bases, and 6 bases lay in between. CDR3 protein: CASSLISNTGELFF. CDR3 nucleotides: TGTGCCAGCAGCTTAATCTCAAACACCGGGGAGCTGTTTTTT.